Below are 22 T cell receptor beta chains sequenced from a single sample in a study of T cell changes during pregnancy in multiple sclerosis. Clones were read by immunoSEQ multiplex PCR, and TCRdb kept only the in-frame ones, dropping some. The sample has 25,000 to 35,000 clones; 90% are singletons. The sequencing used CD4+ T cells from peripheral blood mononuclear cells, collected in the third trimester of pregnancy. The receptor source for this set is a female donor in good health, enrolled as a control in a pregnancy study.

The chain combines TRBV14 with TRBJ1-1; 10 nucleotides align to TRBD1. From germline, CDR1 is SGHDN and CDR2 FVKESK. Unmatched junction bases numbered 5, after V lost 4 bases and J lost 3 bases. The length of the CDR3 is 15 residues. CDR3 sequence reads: CASSRRTGGDTEAFF. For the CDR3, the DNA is TGTGCCAGCAGCCGACGGACAGGGGGAGACACTGAAGCTTTCTTT.

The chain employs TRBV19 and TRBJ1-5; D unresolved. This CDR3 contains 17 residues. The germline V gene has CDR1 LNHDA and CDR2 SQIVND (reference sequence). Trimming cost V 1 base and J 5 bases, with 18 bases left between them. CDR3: CASSIGVGGLGDQPQHF. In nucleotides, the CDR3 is TGTGCCAGTAGTATAGGGGTCGGCGGACTAGGCGATCAGCCCCAGCATTTT.

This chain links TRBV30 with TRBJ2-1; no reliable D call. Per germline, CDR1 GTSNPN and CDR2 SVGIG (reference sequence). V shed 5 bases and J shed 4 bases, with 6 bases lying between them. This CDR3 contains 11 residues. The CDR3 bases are TGTGCCTGGGTTCTATACAATGAGCAGTTCTTC. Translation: CAWVLYNEQFF.

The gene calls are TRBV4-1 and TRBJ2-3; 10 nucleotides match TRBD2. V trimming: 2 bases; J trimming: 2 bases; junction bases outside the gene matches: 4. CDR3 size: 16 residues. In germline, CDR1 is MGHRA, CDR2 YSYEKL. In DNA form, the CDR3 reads TGCGCCAGCAGCCAACATAGCGGGGGGTACACAGATACGCAGTATTTT. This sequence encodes CASSQHSGGYTDTQYF.

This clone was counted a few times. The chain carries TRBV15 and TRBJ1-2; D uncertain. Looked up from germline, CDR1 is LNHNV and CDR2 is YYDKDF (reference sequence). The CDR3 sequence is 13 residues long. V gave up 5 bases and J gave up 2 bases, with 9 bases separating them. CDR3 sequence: CATSLARNYGYTF. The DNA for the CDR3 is TGTGCCACCAGCTTAGCGAGAAACTATGGCTACACCTTC.

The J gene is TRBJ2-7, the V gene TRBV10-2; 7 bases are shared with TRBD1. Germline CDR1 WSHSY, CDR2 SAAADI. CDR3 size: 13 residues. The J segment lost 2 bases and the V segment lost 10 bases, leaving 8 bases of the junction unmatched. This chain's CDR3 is CATKNRGPYEQYF. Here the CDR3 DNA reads TGCGCCACCAAAAACAGGGGACCCTACGAGCAGTACTTC.

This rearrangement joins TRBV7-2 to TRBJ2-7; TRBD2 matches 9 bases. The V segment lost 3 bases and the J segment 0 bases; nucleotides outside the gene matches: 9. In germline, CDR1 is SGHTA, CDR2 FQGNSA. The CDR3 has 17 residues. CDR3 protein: CASSFALAGPSSYEQYF. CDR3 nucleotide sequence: TGTGCCAGCAGCTTTGCCCTAGCGGGGCCGAGCTCCTACGAGCAGTACTTC.

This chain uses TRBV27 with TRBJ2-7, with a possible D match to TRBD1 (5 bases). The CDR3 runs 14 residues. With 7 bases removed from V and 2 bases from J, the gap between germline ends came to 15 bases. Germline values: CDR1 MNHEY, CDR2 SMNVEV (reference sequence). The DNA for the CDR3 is TGTGCCAGCACCCCAAGGGGCGACACCTACGAGCAGTACTTC. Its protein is CASTPRGDTYEQYF.

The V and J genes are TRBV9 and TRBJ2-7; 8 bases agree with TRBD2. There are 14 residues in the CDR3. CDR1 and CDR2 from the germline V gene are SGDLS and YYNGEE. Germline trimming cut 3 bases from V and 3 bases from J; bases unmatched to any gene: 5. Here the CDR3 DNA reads TGTGCCAGCAGCGAGGGTAGCGGGATCTACGAGCAGTACTTC. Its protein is CASSEGSGIYEQYF. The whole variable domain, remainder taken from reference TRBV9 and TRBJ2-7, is DSGVTQTPKHLITATGQRVTLRCSPRSGDLSVYWYQQSLDQGLQFLIQYYNGEERAKGNILERFSAQQFPDLHSELNLSSLELGDSALYFCASSEGSGIYEQYFGPGTRLTVT.

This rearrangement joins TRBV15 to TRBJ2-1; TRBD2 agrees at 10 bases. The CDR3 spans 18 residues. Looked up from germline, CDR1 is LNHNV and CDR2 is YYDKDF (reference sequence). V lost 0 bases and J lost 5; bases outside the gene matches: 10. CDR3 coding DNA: TGTGCCACCAGCAGAGATACGCTAGCGGGGGCTCTGGACAATGAGCAGTTCTTC. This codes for CATSRDTLAGALDNEQFF.

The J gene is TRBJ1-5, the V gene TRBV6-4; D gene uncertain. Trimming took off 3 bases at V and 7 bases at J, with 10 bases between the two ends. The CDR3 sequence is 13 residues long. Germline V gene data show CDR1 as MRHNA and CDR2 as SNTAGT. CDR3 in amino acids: CASSEILGQPQHF. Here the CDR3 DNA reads TGTGCCAGCAGTGAAATATTGGGCCAGCCCCAGCATTTT.

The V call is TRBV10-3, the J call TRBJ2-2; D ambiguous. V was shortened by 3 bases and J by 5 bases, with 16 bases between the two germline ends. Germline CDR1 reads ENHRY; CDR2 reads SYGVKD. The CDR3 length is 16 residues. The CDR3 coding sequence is TGTGCCATCAGTGAAAGGAGCGTGGATTTGACCGGGGAGCTGTTTTTT. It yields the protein CAISERSVDLTGELFF.

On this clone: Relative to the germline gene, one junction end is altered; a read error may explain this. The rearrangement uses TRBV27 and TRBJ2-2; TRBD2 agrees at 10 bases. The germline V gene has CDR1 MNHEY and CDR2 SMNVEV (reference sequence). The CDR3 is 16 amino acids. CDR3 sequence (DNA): TGTGCCAGCAGTTTACGCCCTAGCGGGAGCACCCGGGAGCTGTTTTTT. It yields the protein CASSLRPSGSTRELFF.

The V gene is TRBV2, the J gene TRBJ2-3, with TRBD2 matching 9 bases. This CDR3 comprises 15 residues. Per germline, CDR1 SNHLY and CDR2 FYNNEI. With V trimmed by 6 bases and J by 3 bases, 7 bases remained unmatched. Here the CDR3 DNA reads TGTGCCAGCAGGGAAACTAGCGGGTGGACAGATACGCAGTATTTT. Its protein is CASRETSGWTDTQYF.

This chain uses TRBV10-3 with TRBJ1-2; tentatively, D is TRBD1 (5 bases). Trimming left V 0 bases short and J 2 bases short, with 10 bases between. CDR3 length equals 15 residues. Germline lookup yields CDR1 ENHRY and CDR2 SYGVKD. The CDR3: CAISESETGNYGYTF. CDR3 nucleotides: TGTGCCATCAGTGAGTCGGAAACAGGCAACTATGGCTACACCTTC.

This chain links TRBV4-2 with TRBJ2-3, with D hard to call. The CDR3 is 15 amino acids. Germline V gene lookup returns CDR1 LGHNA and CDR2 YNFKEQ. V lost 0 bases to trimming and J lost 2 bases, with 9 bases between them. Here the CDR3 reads CASSQEAQNTDTQYF. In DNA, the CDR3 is TGTGCCAGCAGCCAAGAGGCTCAAAACACAGATACGCAGTATTTT.

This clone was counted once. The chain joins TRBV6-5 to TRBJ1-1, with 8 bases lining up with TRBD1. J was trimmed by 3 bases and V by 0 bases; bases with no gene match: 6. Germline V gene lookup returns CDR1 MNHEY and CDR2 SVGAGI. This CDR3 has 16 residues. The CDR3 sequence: CASSYSLRTGHTEAFF. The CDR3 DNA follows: TGTGCCAGCAGTTACTCGCTGAGGACAGGGCACACTGAAGCTTTCTTT.

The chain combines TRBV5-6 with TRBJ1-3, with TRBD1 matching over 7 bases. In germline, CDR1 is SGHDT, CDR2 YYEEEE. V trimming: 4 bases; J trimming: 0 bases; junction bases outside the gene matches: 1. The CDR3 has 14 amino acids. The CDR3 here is CASSGTVSGNTIYF. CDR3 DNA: TGTGCCAGCAGCGGGACAGTCTCTGGAAACACCATATATTTT.

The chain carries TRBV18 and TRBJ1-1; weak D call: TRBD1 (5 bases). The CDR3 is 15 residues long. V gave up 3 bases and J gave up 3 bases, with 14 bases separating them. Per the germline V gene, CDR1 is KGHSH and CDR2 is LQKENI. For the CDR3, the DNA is TGTGCCAGCTCACCTCCGGGCAGGGCGGACACTGAAGCTTTCTTT. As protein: CASSPPGRADTEAFF.

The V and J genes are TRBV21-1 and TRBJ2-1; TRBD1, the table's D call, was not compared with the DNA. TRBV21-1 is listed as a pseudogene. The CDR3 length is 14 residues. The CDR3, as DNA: TGTGCCAGCAGCAAAGCGAACAGGGGGAATGAGCAGTTCTTC. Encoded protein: CASSKANRGNEQFF.

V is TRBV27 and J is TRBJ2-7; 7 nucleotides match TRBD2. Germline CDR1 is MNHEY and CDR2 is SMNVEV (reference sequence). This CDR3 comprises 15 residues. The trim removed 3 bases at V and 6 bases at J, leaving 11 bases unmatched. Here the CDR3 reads CASSLGSGSGGEQYF. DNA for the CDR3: TGTGCCAGCAGTTTGGGGAGCGGTTCGGGGGGCGAGCAGTACTTC.

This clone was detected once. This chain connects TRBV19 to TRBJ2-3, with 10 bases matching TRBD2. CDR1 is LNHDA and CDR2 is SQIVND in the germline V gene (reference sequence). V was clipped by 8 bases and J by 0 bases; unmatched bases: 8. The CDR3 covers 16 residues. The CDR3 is CASRPGLATSTDTQYF. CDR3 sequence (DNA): TGTGCCAGTCGGCCGGGACTAGCGACTAGCACAGATACGCAGTATTTT.